This T cell receptor beta chain was captured in a study of T cells after yellow fever vaccination (dated by TCRdb to the late 2010s). Study-level background: The SMART-Seq v4 Ultra Low Input RNA kit was used to prepare libraries from fractions with low cell numbers. Bulk TCR alpha and beta repertoires were sequenced longitudinally to track T-cell clones before and after primary and booster YFV17D yellow fever vaccination. The cohort comprised two healthy male donors, one aged 18 to 30 and one aged 30 to 39 years. Blood was collected at multiple timepoints before and after primary and secondary immunization, and bulk PBMC replicates and cell subsets were isolated.

With respect to this clonotype: No qualities accompany the bases; no much larger clone lies one base away.

Results and caveats for the whole study, not just this receptor: The secondary T-cell response was found to be weaker but faster than the primary response, with a peak reached on day 5 rather than on day 15. Because only a couple of donors were included in the study, the extent to which the findings can be generalized is limited. A small fraction of clonotypes showed up in both the CD4 and CD8 compartments, probably as a result of convergent recombination. Because abundant contaminating clonotypes from the bulk population could be contained in FACS-sorted repertoires, computational filtering was required. After the booster, most of the clones that had expanded following primary vaccination were detected again (96% of CD4 and around 88% of CD8), which suggests that memory was broadly maintained.

This specimen's treatment or condition label, interpreted: live attenuated yellow fever vaccine strain. A standard Ficoll-Paque protocol was used to isolate PBMCs from peripheral blood. Epitope-specific CD8 T cells were sorted with a dextramer loaded with the yellow fever NS4B epitope peptide, together with anti-CD3 and anti-CD8 staining. RNA was extracted with TriZol from bulk PBMCs, CD4 and CD8 fractions, and dextramer-positive and dextramer-negative fractions. The germline V gene provides CDR1 SQVTM and CDR2 ANQGSEA. V sheds 7 bases and J sheds 0 bases, leaving 19 bases between their ends. The CDR3 covers 16 residues, taking in both the cysteine and the phenylalanine. The DNA shown is the 48-base CDR3, in frame from base 1. TCR cDNA was made using 5'RACE template switching, a step that added a universal primer site and unique molecular identifiers. Priming for cDNA synthesis came from both the TCR alpha and TCR beta constant segments. Two PCR steps were used to amplify libraries, with sample barcodes and sequencing adapters being added in the second step. Sequencing of libraries was done on Illumina HiSeq 2500 (2x100 bp) or NovaSeq (2x150 bp). The published analysis was carried out like this. MIGEC handled demultiplexing of reads and collapsing into UMI consensus sequences, while MiXCR performed V(D)J alignment. Using edgeR on replicate PBMC samples, clonotypes were called vaccine-responding if FDR was below 0.01 and the log2 fold change was above 5 up to day 15. Bulk clonotypes were assigned CD4 or CD8 identity according to which sequenced CD4 or CD8 repertoire held them at higher abundance. Clonotypes enriched at least 10-fold in dextramer-positive versus dextramer-negative fractions were classed as NS4B-specific, and CD4-biased clonotypes were left out. TCRdb reanalyzed the raw reads on its own, using fastp at Q25 for trimming and MiXCR for clone calling, and kept in-frame beta chains. Rows are combined by CDR3 protein, so each entry shows the most common genes and DNA. The authors' filters were not applied to this entry. The sample records 65,000 to 90,000 distinct CDR3 sequences, about an eighth of which are singletons. Around 23% of the sample is held by the ten biggest clonotypes.

The sequencing used CD8+ T cells not binding an NS4B(214-222) dextramer, sorted from PBMCs, collected roughly 20 days after the first yellow fever vaccination. This sample's cell subset or site label indicates: NS4B epitope dextramer-negative CD8 T cells. The V and J genes are TRBV29-1 and TRBJ2-1, and TRBD2 may be the D gene, going by 6 matching bases. The clonotype comes from a man aged 18-30 years who received the YFV17D yellow fever vaccine. The CDR3 region reads CSGFESGLSSYNEQFF. The nucleotide sequence reads TGCAGCGGCTTTGAAAGCGGGTTGAGCTCCTACAATGAGCAGTTCTTC.